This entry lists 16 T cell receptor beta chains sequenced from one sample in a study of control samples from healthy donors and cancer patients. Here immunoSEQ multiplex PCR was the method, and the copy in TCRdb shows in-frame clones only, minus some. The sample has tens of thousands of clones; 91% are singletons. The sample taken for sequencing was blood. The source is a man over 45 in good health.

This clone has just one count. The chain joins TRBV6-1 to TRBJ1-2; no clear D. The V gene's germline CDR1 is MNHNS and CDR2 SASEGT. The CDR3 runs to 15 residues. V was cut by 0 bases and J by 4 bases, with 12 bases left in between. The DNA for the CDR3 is TGTGCCAGCAGTGAAGCACAGTATACGCTCTATGGCTACACCTTC. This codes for CASSEAQYTLYGYTF.

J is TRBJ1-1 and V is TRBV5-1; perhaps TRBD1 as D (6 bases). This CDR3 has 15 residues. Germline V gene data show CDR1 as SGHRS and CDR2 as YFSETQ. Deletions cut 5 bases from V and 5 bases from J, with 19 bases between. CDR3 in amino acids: CASRIFGGTLTEAFF. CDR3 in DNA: TGCGCCAGCAGGATTTTTGGAGGGACATTGACTGAAGCTTTCTTT. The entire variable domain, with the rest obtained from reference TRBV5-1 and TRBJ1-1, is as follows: KAGVTQTPRYLIKTRGQQVTLSCSPISGHRSVSWYQQTPGQGLQFLFEYFSETQRNKGNFPGRFSGRQFSNSRSEMNVSTLELGDSALYLCASRIFGGTLTEAFFGQGTRLTVV.

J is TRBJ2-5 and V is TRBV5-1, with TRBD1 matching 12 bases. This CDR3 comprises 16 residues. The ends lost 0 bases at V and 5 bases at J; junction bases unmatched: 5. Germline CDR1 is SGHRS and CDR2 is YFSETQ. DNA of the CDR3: TGCGCCAGCAGCTTGGAAGGGACAGGGGGCTTGGAGACCCAGTACTTC. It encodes CASSLEGTGGLETQYF.

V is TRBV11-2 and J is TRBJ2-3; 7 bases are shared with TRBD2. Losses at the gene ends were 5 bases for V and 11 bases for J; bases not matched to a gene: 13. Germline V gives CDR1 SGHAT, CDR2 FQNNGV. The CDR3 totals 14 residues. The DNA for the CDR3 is TGTGCCAGCAGCGGACTCCGGGGGGAAGATGGGCAGTATTTT. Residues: CASSGLRGEDGQYF.

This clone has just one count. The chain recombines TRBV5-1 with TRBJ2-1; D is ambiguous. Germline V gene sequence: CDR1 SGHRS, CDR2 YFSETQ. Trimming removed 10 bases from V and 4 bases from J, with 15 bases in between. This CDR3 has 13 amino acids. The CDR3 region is CASSNPSYNEQFF. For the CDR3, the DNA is TGCGCCTCATCCAACCCTTCTTACAATGAGCAGTTCTTC. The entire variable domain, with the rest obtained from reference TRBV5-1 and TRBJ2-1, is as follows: KAGVTQTPRYLIKTRGQQVTLSCSPISGHRSVSWYQQTPGQGLQFLFEYFSETQRNKGNFPGRFSGRQFSNSRSEMNVSTLELGDSALYLCASSNPSYNEQFFGPGTRLTVL.

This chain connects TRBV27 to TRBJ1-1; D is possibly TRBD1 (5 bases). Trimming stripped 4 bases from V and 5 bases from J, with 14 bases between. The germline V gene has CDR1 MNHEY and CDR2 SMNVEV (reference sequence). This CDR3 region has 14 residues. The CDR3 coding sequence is TGTGCCAGCAGTTCGTCGGGGCCGGAGACTGAAGCTTTCTTT. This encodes CASSSSGPETEAFF.

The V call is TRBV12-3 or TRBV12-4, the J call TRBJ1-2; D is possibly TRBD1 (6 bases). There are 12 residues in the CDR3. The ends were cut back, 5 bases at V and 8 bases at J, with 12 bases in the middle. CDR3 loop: CASSVTGNGYTF. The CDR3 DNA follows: TGTGCCAGCAGTGTCACAGGGAACGGCTACACCTTC.

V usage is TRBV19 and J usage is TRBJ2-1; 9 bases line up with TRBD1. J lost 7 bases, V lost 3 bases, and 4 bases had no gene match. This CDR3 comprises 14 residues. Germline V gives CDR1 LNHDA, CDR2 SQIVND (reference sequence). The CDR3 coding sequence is TGTGCCAGTAGTATTGGGACAGGGTTTAATGAGCAGTTCTTC. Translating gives CASSIGTGFNEQFF.

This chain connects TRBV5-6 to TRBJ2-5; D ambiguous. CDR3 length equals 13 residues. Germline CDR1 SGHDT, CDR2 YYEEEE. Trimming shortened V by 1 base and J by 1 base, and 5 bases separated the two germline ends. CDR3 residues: CASSLSLQETQYF. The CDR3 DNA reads TGTGCCAGCAGCTTGTCCCTCCAAGAGACCCAGTACTTC.

As DNA, the CDR3 is TGCGCCAGCAGCTTGAATTGGGGGGCCCACTCTGGAAACACCATATATTTT. It codes for CASSLNWGAHSGNTIYF. The V call is TRBV5-1, the J call TRBJ1-3; possibly TRBD1 for D (6 bases). CDR3 length: 17 residues. Per the germline V gene, CDR1 is SGHRS and CDR2 is YFSETQ. V was shortened by 1 base and J by 0 bases, with 14 bases between the two germline ends.

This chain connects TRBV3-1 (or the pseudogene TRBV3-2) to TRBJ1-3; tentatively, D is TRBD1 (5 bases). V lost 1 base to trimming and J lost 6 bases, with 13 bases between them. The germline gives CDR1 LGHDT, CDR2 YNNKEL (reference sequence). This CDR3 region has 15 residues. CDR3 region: CASSQGGAGSNTIYF. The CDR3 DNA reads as TGTGCCAGCAGCCAAGGTGGGGCAGGGTCAAACACCATATATTTT.

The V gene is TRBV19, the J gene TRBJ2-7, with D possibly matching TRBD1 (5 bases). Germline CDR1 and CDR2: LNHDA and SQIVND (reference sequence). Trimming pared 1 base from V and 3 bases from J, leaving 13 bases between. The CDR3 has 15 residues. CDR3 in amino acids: CASSIVDRGNYEQYF. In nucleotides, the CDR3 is TGTGCCAGTAGTATAGTAGACAGAGGAAACTACGAGCAGTACTTC.

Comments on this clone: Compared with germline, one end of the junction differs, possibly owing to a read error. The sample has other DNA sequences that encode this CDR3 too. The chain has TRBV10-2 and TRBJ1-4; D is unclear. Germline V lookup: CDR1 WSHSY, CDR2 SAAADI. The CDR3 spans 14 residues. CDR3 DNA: TGCGCCAGTAGTGCGCGGAGTTGGGATGAAAAACTGTTTTTT. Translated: CASSARSWDEKLFF.

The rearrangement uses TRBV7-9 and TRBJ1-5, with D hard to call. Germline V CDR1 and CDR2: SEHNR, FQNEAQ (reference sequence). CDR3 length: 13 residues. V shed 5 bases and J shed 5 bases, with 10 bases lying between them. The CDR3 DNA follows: TGTGCCAGCAGCCCGACGGAGCATCAGCCCCAGCATTTT. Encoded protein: CASSPTEHQPQHF.

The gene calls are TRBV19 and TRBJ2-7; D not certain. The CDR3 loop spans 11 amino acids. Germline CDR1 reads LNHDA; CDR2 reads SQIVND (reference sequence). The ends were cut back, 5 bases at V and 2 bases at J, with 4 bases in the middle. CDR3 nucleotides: TGTGCCAGTAGTGCGGCCTACGAGCAGTACTTC. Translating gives CASSAAYEQYF.

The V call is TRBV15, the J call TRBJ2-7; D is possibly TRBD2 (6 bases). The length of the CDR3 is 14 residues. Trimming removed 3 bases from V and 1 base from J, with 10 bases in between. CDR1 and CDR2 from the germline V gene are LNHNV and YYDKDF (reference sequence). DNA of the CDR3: TGTGCCACCAGCAGCCCCGGGAGATCCTACGAGCAGTACTTC. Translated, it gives CATSSPGRSYEQYF.